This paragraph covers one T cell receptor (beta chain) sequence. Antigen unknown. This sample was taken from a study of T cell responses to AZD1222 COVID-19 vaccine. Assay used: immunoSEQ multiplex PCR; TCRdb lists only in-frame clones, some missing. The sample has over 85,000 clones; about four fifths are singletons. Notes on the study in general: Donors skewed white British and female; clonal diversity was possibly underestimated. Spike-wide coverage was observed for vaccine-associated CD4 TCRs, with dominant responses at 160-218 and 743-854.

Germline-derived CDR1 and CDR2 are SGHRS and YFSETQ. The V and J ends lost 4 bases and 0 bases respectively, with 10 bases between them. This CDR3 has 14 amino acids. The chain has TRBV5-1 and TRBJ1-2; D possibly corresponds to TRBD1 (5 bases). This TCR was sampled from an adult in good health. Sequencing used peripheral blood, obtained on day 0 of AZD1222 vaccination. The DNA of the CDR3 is TGCGCCAGCAGCATTGGACAAGCTAACTATGGCTACACCTTC. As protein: CASSIGQANYGYTF.